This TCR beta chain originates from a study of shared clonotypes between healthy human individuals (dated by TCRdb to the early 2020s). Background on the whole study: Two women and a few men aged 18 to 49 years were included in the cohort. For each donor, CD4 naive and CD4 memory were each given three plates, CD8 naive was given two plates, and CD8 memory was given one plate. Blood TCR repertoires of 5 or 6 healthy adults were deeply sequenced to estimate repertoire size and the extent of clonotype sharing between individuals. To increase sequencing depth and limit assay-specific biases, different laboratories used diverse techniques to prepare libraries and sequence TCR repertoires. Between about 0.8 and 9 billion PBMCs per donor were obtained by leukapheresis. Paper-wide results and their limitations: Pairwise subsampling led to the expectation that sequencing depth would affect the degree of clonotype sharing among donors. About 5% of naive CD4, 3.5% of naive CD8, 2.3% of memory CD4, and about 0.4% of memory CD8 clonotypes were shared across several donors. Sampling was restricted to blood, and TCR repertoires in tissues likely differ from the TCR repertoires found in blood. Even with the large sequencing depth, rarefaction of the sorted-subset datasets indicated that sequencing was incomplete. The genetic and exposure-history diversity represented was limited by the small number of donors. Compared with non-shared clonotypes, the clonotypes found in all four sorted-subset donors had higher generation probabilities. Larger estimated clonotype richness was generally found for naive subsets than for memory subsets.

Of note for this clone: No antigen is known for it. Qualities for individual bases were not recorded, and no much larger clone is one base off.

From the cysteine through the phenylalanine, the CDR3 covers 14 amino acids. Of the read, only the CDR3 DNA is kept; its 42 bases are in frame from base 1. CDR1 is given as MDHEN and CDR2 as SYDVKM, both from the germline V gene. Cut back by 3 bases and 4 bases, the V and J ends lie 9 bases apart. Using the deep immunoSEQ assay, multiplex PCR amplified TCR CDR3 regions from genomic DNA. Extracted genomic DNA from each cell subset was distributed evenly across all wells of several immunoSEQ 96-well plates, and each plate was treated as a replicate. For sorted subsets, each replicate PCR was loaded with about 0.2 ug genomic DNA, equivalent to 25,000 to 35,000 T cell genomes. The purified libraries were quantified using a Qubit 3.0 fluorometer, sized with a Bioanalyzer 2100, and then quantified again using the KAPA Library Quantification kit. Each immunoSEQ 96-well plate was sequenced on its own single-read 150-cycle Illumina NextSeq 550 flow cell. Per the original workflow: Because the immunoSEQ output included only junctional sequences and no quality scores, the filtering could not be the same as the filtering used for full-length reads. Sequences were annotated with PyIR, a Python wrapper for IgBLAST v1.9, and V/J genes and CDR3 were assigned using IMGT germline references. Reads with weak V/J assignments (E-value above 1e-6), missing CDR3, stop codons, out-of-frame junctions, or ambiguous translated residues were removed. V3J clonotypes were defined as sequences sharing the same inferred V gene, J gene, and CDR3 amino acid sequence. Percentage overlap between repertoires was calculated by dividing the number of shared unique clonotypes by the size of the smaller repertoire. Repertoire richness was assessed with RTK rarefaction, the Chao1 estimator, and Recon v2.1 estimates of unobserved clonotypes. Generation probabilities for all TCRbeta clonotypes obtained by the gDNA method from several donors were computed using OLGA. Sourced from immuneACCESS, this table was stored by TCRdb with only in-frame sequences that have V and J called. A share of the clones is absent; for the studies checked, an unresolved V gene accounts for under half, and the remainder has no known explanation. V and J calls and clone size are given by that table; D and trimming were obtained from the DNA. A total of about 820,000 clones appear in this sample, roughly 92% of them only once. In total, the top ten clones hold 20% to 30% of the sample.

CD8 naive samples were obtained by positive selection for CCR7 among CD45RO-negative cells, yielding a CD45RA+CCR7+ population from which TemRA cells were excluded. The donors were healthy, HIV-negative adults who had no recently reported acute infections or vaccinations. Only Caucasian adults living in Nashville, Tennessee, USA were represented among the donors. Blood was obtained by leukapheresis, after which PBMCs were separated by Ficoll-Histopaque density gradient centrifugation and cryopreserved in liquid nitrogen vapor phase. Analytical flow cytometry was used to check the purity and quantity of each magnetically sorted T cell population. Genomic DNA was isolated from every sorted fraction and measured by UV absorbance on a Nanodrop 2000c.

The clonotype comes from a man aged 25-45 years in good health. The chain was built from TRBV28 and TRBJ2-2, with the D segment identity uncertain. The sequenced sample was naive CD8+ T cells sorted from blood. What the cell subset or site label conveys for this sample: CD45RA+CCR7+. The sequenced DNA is TGTGCCAGCAGTTTTGACCCCCGCACCGGGGAGCTGTTTTTT. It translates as CASSFDPRTGELFF.